This TCR beta chain was recovered during a study of T-cell reconstitution after alpha-beta-depleted transplantation in children. The germline V gene encodes CDR1 SGHRS and CDR2 YFSETQ. CDR3 length: 15 amino acids. V shed 3 bases, J shed 2 bases, and the junction held 4 bases outside the gene matches. Library preparation (for TCRbeta) was performed with unique molecular identifiers. TCRdb reprocessed the PCR reads with MiXCR, giving one entry per CDR3 protein. The table has 600,000 to 700,000 distinct CDR3 sequences, 15% to 20% seen once. The table lists this clonotype with a few counts. The specimen comprised PBMCs from the stem cell graft donor, sampled from the stem cell graft. This chain connects TRBV5-1 to TRBJ1-5, with 8 positions matching TRBD1. The clonotype was recovered from a human donor who donated a stem cell graft to a child with acute myeloid leukemia. The CDR3 region has the DNA TGCGCCAGCAGCTCGACAGGGGTAGGCAATCAGCCCCAGCATTTT. It encodes CASSSTGVGNQPQHF.